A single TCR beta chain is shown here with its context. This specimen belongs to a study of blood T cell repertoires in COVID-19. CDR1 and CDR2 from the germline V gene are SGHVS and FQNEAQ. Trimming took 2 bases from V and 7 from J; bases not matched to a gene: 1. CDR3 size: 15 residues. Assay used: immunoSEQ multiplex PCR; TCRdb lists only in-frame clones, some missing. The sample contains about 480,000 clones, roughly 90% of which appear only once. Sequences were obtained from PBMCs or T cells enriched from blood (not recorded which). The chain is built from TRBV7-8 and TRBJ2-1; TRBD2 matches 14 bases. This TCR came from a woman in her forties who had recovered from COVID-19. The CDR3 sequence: CASSLRLAGGNEQFF. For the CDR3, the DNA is TGTGCCAGCAGCTTAAGACTAGCGGGAGGGAATGAGCAGTTCTTC.